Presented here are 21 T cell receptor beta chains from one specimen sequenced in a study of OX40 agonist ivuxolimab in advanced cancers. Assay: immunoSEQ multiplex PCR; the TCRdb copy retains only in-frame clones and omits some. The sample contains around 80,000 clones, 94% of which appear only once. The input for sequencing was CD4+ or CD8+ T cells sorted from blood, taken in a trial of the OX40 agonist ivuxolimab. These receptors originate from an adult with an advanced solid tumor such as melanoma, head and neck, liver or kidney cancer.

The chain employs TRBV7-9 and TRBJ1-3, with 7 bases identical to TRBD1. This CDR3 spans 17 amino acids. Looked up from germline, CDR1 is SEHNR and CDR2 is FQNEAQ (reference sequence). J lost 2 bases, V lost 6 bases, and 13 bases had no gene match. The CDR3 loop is CASSYVTGTATGNTIYF. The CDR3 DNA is TGTGCCAGCAGTTACGTAACTGGGACAGCCACTGGAAACACCATATATTTT.

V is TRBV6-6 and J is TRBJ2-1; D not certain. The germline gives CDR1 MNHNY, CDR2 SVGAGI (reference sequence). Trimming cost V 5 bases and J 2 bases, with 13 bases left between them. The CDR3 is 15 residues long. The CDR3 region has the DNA TGTGCCAGCAGTATCGGGTTTCCTCCCTACAATGAGCAGTTCTTC. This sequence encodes CASSIGFPPYNEQFF.

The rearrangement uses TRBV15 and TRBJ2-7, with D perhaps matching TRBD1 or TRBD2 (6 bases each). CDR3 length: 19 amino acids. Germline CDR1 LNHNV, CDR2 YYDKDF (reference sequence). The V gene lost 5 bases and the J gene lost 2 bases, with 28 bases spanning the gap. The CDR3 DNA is TGTGCCACCAGCTCCCGGGACACCTGGACCTTAGCGGAAACCTACGAGCAGTACTTC. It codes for CATSSRDTWTLAETYEQYF.

CDR3 DNA: TGTGCCAGCAGTTACTCAGGCCCTAATTCACCCCTCCACTTT. Its protein product is CASSYSGPNSPLHF. The chain joins TRBV6-5 to TRBJ1-6; D remains ambiguous. V dropped 0 bases and J dropped 6 bases, with 6 bases sitting between them. From germline, CDR1 is MNHEY and CDR2 SVGAGI. The CDR3 is 14 amino acids.

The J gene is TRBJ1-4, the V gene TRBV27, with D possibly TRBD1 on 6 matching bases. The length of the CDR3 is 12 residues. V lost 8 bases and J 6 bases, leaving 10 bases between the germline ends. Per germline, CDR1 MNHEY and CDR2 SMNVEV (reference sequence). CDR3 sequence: CASRGAHEKLFF. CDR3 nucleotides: TGTGCCAGCCGGGGGGCGCATGAAAAACTGTTTTTT. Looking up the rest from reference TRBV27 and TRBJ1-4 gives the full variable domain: EAQVTQNPRYLITVTGKKLTVTCSQNMNHEYMSWYRQDPGLGLRQIYYSMNVEVTDKGDVPEGYKVSRKEKRNFPLILESPSPNQTSLYFCASRGAHEKLFFGSGTQLSVL.

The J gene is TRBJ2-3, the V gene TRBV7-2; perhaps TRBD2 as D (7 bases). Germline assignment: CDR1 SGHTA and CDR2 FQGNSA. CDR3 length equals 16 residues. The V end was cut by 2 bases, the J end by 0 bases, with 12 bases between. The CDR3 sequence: CASSLLAGASTDTQYF. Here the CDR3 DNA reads TGTGCCAGCAGCTTATTGGCGGGGGCTAGCACAGATACGCAGTATTTT.

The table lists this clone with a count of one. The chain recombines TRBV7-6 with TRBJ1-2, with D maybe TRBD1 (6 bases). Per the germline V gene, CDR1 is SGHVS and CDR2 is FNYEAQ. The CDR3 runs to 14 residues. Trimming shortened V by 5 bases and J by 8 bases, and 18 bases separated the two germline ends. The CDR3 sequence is CASSPLGGGDGYTF. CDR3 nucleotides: TGTGCCAGCAGCCCCCTCGGGGGGGGCGACGGCTACACCTTC.

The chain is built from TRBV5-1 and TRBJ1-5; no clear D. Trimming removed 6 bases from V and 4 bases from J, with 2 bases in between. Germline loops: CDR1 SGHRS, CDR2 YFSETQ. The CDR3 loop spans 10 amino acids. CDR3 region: CASTNQPQHF. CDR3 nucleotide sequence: TGCGCCAGCACAAATCAGCCCCAGCATTTT.

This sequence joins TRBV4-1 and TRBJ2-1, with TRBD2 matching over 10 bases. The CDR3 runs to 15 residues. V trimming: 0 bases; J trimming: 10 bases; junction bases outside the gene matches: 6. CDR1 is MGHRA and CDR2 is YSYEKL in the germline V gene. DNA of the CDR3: TGCGCCAGCAGCCAAGACCTAGCGGGAGTTCGAGAGCAGTTCTTC. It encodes CASSQDLAGVREQFF.

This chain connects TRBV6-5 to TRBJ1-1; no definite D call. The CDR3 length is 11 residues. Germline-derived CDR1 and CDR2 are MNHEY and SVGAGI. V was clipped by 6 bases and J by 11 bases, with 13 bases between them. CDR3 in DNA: TGTGCCAGCAGACGGAAATTCGGGGCTTTCTTT. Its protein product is CASRRKFGAFF.

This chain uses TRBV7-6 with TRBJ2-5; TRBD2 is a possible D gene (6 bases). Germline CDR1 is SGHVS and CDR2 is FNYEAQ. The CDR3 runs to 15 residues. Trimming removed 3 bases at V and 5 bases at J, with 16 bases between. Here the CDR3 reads CASSLSQGGGETQYF. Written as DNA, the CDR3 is TGTGCCAGCAGCTTGTCCCAGGGAGGAGGGGAGACCCAGTACTTC.

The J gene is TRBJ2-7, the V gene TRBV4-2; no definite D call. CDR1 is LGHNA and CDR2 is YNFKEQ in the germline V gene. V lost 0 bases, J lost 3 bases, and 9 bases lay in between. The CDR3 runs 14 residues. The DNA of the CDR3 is TGTGCCAGCAGCCAAGAAAAGTATTACTACGAGCAGTACTTC. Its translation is CASSQEKYYYEQYF.

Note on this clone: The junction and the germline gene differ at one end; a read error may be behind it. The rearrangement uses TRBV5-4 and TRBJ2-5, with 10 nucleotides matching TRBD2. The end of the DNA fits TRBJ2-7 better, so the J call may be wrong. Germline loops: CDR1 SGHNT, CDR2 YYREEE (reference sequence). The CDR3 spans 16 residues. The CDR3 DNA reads TGCGCCAGCAGCCCTGGACTAGCGGCCTATCCCGACGAGCAGTACTTC. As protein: CASSPGLAAYPDEQYF.

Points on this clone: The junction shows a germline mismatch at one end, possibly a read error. Here the CDR3 DNA reads TGCGCCAGCAGGACAGGGAGGAACACTGAAGCTTTCTTT. Translation: CASRTGRNTEAFF. This rearrangement joins TRBV13 to TRBJ1-1; TRBD1 agrees at 8 bases. The CDR3 sequence is 13 residues long. From germline, CDR1 is PRHDT and CDR2 FYEKMQ (reference sequence).

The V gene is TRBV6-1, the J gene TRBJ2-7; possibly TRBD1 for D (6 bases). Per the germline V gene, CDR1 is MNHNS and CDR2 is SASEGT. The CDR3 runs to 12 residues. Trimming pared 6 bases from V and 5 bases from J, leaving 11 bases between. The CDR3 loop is CASSRNRDEQYF. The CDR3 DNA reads TGTGCCAGCAGCAGGAACAGGGACGAGCAGTACTTC.

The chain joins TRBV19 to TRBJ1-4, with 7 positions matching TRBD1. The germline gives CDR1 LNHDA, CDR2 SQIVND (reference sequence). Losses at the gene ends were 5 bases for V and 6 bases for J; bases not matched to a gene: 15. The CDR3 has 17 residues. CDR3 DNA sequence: TGTGCCAGTAGTCCGAGGGGTGAGGGGGCGCGTTATGAAAAACTGTTTTTT. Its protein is CASSPRGEGARYEKLFF.

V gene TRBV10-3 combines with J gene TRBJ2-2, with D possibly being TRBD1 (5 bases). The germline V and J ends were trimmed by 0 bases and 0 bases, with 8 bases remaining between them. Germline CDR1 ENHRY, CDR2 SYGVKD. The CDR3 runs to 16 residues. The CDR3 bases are TGTGCCATCAGTGAGTCGCCAGGGTCGAACACCGGGGAGCTGTTTTTT. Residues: CAISESPGSNTGELFF.

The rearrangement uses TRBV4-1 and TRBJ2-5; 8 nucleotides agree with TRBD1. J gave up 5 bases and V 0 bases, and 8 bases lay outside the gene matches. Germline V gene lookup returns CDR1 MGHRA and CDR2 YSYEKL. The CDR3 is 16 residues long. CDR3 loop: CASSQDRTGSLETQYF. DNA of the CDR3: TGCGCCAGCAGCCAAGATCGGACAGGGAGTCTGGAGACCCAGTACTTC.

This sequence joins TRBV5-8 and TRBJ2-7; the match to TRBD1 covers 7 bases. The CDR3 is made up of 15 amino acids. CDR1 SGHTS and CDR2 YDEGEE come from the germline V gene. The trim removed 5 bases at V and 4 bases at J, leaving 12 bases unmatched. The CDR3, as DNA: TGTGCCAGCAGGCTGGGGATGGGACAGCTGTACGAGCAGTACTTC. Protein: CASRLGMGQLYEQYF.

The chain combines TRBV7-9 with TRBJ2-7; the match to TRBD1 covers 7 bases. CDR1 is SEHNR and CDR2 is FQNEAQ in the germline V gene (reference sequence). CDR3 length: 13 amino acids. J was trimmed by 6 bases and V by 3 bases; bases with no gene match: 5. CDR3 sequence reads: CASSLATGVEQYF. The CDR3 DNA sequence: TGTGCCAGCAGCTTGGCCACAGGGGTCGAGCAGTACTTC.

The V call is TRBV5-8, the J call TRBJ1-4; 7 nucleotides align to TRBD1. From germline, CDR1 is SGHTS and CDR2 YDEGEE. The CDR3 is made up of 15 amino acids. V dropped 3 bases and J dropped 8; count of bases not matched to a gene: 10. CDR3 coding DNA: TGTGCCAGCAGCTGGGCGGGACAGTGGTCCGAAAAACTGTTTTTT. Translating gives CASSWAGQWSEKLFF. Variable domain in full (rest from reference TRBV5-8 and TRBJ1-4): EAGVTQSPTHLIKTRGQQATLRCSPISGHTSVYWYQQALGLGLQFLLWYDEGEERNRGNFPPRFSGRQFPNYSSELNVNALELEDSALYLCASSWAGQWSEKLFFGSGTQLSVL.